Shown below are 19 T cell receptor beta chains from a single sample sequenced in a study of blood T cell repertoires in COVID-19 (dated by TCRdb to about 2020). The method was the immunoSEQ multiplex PCR assay. Entries here come from immuneACCESS through TCRdb and include only in-frame sequences with V and J called. Some clones fail to appear in such tables; in the studies checked, an unresolved V gene covers under half of the shortfall, and the cause of the remainder is unknown. The sample profile shows hundreds of thousands of clones; just over 85% of them were found once. The ten largest clones take up more than 1.5% of the sample. The specimen sequenced was PBMCs or T cells enriched from blood (not recorded which). These receptors were taken from a middle-aged man who had recovered from COVID-19.

A single count supports this clone. This chain links TRBV5-1 with TRBJ2-3; 9 nucleotides line up with TRBD2. The CDR3 is made up of 14 amino acids. Unmatched junction bases numbered 6, after V lost 6 bases and J lost 4 bases. Germline V lookup: CDR1 SGHRS, CDR2 YFSETQ. This chain's CDR3 is CASKPGLAADTQYF. The CDR3 nucleotides read TGCGCCAGCAAACCGGGACTAGCAGCAGATACGCAGTATTTT. Complete variable domain (other parts from reference TRBV5-1 and TRBJ2-3): KAGVTQTPRYLIKTRGQQVTLSCSPISGHRSVSWYQQTPGQGLQFLFEYFSETQRNKGNFPGRFSGRQFSNSRSEMNVSTLELGDSALYLCASKPGLAADTQYFGPGTRLTVL.

This chain uses TRBV3-1 (or the pseudogene TRBV3-2) with TRBJ1-6; TRBD1 is a possible D gene (5 bases). V lost 0 bases, J lost 4 bases, and 10 bases lay in between. This CDR3 is built from 16 residues. Germline V gives CDR1 LGHDT, CDR2 YNNKEL (reference sequence). The CDR3 sequence: CASSQDQGWYNSPLHF. The DNA for the CDR3 is TGTGCCAGCAGCCAAGATCAGGGTTGGTATAATTCACCCCTCCACTTT.

This CDR3 reads CAISEYTANYGYTF. In nucleotides, the CDR3 is TGTGCCATCAGTGAATATACAGCTAACTATGGCTACACCTTC. The chain carries TRBV10-3 and TRBJ1-2, with D unresolved. The V end lost 3 bases, the J end lost 0 bases, and 8 bases lay between the germline ends. The CDR3 is 14 amino acids. The germline V gene has CDR1 ENHRY and CDR2 SYGVKD.

The chain uses TRBV12-3 or TRBV12-4 and TRBJ1-2; D unresolved. There are 11 residues in the CDR3. Trimming stripped 5 bases from V and 8 bases from J, with 9 bases between. The CDR3: CASSGPAGYTF. CDR3 nucleotide sequence: TGTGCCAGCAGTGGGCCGGCCGGCTACACCTTC.

The gene calls are TRBV7-2 and TRBJ2-2; TRBD2 is a possible D gene (6 bases). Germline V lookup: CDR1 SGHTA, CDR2 FQGNSA. The CDR3 spans 16 residues. Deletions cut 4 bases from V and 4 bases from J, with 16 bases between. The CDR3 reads CASSSSFGGATGELFF. CDR3 in DNA: TGTGCCAGCAGCTCCTCCTTTGGCGGGGCCACCGGGGAGCTGTTTTTT.

The chain has TRBV20-1 and TRBJ2-7; D gene unclear. V lost 6 bases, J lost 0 bases, and 6 bases lay in between. CDR1 and CDR2 (germline): DFQATT, SNEGSKA (reference sequence). This CDR3 has 11 residues. The CDR3 bases are TGCAGTGCGCGAAACTCCTACGAGCAGTACTTC. The encoded protein is CSARNSYEQYF.

The J gene is TRBJ2-7, the V gene TRBV7-9, with 9 bases matching TRBD2. V lost 5 bases and J lost 5; bases outside the gene matches: 7. CDR1 SEHNR and CDR2 FQNEAQ come from the germline V gene (reference sequence). There are 14 residues in the CDR3. CDR3 nucleotides: TGTGCCAGCAGCGTCGTAGCGGGAGCTGACGAGCAGTACTTC. Translated: CASSVVAGADEQYF. Complete variable domain (other parts from reference TRBV7-9 and TRBJ2-7): DTGVSQNPRHKITKRGQNVTFRCDPISEHNRLYWYRQTLGQGPEFLTYFQNEAQLEKSRLLSDRFSAERPKGSFSTLEIQRTEQGDSAMYLCASSVVAGADEQYFGPGTRLTVT.

V and J are TRBV3-1 (or the pseudogene TRBV3-2) and TRBJ2-3; 7 nucleotides align to TRBD2. Germline CDR1 reads LGHDT; CDR2 reads YNNKEL (reference sequence). V shed 2 bases, J shed 5 bases, and the junction held 7 bases outside the gene matches. The CDR3 is made up of 15 amino acids. The CDR3 DNA reads as TGTGCCAGCAGCCAACCCCCCAGCGGGGTAGATACGCAGTATTTT. Its translation is CASSQPPSGVDTQYF.

A single count supports this clone. The V and J genes are TRBV5-1 and TRBJ2-6; 12 bases agree with TRBD1. CDR3 length: 21 amino acids. Germline trimming cut 4 bases from V and 3 bases from J; bases unmatched to any gene: 17. The germline V gene has CDR1 SGHRS and CDR2 YFSETQ. The CDR3 bases are TGCGCCAGCAGCCTCTACACGCCTCCCGGGACAGGGGGCGATGGGGCCAACGTCCTGACTTTC. Its protein product is CASSLYTPPGTGGDGANVLTF.

This rearrangement joins TRBV10-3 to TRBJ2-1; D is ambiguous. This CDR3 is built from 11 residues. V dropped 5 bases and J dropped 8 bases, with 7 bases sitting between them. The germline V gene has CDR1 ENHRY and CDR2 SYGVKD. Here the CDR3 DNA reads TGTGCCATCAGTAGAGAGTATGAGCAGTTCTTC. Translated, it gives CAISREYEQFF.

This clone was found a few times. The chain uses TRBV14 and TRBJ1-1; TRBD1 might be the D (5 bases). The CDR3 contains 14 residues. Germline CDR1 SGHDN, CDR2 FVKESK. Trimming shortened V by 1 base and J by 8 bases, and 14 bases separated the two germline ends. The CDR3 spells CASSQAQGFAEAFF. DNA for the CDR3: TGTGCCAGCAGCCAAGCCCAGGGATTTGCCGAAGCTTTCTTT.

J is TRBJ2-3 and V is TRBV7-2; 7 positions agree with TRBD2. V was pared by 2 bases and J by 3 bases, with 2 bases of the junction left unmatched. Germline assignment: CDR1 SGHTA and CDR2 FQGNSA. The CDR3 contains 14 residues. The CDR3 coding sequence is TGTGCCAGCAGCTTAAGAGCGGGGACAGATACGCAGTATTTT. Encoded protein: CASSLRAGTDTQYF.

J is TRBJ2-1 and V is TRBV6-4; 12 bases agree with TRBD1. The germline V gene encodes CDR1 MRHNA and CDR2 SNTAGT. CDR3 size: 14 residues. V was pared by 5 bases and J by 8 bases, with 4 bases of the junction left unmatched. CDR3 nucleotide sequence: TGTGCCAGCAGTCTGGGACAGGGGGCCGATGAGCAGTTCTTC. Its translation is CASSLGQGADEQFF.

This clone has only a few counts. This sequence joins TRBV6-4 and TRBJ2-1, with TRBD1 as a possible D gene (5 bases). Trimming cost V 3 bases and J 5 bases, with 14 bases left between them. CDR3 length: 15 residues. The germline CDR1 and CDR2 sequences are MRHNA and SNTAGT. The CDR3 sequence is CASSETRTPHNEQFF. The CDR3 coding sequence is TGTGCCAGCAGTGAAACGAGGACACCCCACAATGAGCAGTTCTTC.

V gene TRBV2 combines with J gene TRBJ2-1; D possibly corresponds to TRBD2 (5 bases). The V and J ends lost 4 bases and 10 bases respectively, with 14 bases between them. The CDR3 sequence is 13 residues long. The germline V gene has CDR1 SNHLY and CDR2 FYNNEI. The CDR3 sequence: CASSVTKGGEQFF. CDR3 nucleotides: TGTGCCAGCAGTGTGACCAAAGGCGGGGAGCAGTTCTTC.

The gene calls are TRBV19 and TRBJ2-7; the match to TRBD1 covers 7 bases. CDR3 length equals 13 residues. Germline values: CDR1 LNHDA, CDR2 SQIVND (reference sequence). With V trimmed by 4 bases and J by 4 bases, 4 bases remained unmatched. In DNA, the CDR3 is TGTGCCAGTAGTAAACAGGGGAGTTACGAGCAGTACTTC. This gives the protein CASSKQGSYEQYF.

This chain links TRBV6-5 with TRBJ2-3, with a weak D call TRBD2 (6 bases). V was shortened by 5 bases and J by 5 bases, with 11 bases between the two germline ends. CDR3 size: 13 residues. Germline assignment: CDR1 MNHEY and CDR2 SVGAGI. The CDR3 DNA follows: TGTGCCAGCAGTCTCCGACTAGGAGATACGCAGTATTTT. This encodes CASSLRLGDTQYF.

This chain connects TRBV5-1 to TRBJ2-7; tentative D call: TRBD2 (6 bases). CDR1 SGHRS and CDR2 YFSETQ come from the germline V gene. The CDR3 contains 13 residues. The germline V and J ends were trimmed by 3 bases and 4 bases, with 11 bases remaining between them. CDR3 sequence reads: CASSWTGTYEQYF. The CDR3 region has the DNA TGCGCCAGCAGCTGGACCGGGACTTACGAGCAGTACTTC.

V and J are TRBV27 and TRBJ2-1, with 9 bases matching TRBD2. The germline V gene has CDR1 MNHEY and CDR2 SMNVEV (reference sequence). CDR3 length: 15 amino acids. Unmatched junction bases numbered 10, after V lost 5 bases and J lost 8 bases. The CDR3 DNA follows: TGTGCCAGCAGTAGATGGACTAGCGAGATCGATGAGCAGTTCTTC. Protein product: CASSRWTSEIDEQFF.